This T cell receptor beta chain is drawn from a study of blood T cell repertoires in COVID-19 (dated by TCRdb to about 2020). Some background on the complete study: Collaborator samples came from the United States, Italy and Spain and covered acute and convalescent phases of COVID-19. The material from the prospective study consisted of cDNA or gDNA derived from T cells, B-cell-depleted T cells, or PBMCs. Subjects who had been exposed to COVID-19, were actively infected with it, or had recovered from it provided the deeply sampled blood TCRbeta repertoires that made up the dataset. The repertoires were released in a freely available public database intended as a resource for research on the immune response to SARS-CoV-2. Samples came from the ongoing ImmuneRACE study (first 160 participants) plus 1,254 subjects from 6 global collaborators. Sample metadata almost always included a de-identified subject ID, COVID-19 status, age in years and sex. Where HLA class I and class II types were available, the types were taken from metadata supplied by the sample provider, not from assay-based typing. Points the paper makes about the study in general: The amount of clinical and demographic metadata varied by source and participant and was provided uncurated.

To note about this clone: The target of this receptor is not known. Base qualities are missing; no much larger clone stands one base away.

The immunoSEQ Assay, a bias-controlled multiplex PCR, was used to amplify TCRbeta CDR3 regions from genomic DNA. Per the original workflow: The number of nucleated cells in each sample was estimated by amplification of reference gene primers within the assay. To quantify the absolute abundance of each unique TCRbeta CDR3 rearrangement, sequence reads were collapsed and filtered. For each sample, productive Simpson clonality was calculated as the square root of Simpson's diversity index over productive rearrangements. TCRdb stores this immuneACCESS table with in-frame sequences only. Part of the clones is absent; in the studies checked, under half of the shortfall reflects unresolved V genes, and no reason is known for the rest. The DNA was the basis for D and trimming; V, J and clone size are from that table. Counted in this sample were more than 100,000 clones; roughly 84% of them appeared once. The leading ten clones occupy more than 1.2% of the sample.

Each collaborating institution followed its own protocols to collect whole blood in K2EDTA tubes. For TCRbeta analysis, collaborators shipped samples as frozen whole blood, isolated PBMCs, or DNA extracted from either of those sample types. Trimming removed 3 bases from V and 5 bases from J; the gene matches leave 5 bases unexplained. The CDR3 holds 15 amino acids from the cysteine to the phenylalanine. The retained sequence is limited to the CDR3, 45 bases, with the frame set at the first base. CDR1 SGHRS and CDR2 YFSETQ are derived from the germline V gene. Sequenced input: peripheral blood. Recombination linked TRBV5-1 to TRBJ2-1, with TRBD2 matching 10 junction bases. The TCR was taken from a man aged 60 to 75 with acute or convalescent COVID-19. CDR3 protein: CASSSRTSGDNEQFF. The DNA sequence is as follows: TGCGCCAGCAGCTCCCGGACTAGCGGAGACAATGAGCAGTTCTTC. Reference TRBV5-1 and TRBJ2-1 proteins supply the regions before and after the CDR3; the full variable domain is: KAGVTQTPRYLIKTRGQQVTLSCSPISGHRSVSWYQQTPGQGLQFLFEYFSETQRNKGNFPGRFSGRQFSNSRSEMNVSTLELGDSALYLCASSSRTSGDNEQFFGPGTRLTVL.